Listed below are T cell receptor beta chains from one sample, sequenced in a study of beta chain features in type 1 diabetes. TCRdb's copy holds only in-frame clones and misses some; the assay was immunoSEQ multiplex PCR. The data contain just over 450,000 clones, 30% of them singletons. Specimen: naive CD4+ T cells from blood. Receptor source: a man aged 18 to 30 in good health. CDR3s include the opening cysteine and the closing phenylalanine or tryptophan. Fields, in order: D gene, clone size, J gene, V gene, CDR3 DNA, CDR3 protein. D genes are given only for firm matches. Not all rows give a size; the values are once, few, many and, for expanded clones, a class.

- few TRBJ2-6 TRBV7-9 TGTGCCAGCAGCCAGGGTACCGGGGCCAACGTCCTGACTTTC CASSQGTGANVLTF
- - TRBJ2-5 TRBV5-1 TGCGCCAGCAGCTTGGTAACAGATTTTGGGGAGACCCAGTACTTC CASSLVTDFGETQYF
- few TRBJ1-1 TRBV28 TGTGCCAGCAGTCCTTCGATCCGGCGCGAAGCTTTCTTT CASSPSIRREAFF
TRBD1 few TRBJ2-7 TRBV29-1 TGCAGCGTTAGGACAGGCGATTACTACGAGCAGTACTTC CSVRTGDYYEQYF
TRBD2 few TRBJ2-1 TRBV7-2 TGTGCCAGCAGCCCTACTAGCGGGAGTTGGAATGAGCAGTTCTTC CASSPTSGSWNEQFF
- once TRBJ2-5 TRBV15 TGTGCCACCAGCAGAGATCAAATCCGGGGGCGAGCGACCCAGTACTTC CATSRDQIRGRATQYF
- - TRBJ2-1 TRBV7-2 TGTGCCAGCAGCCTCGGGATTGAGCAGTTCTTC CASSLGIEQFF
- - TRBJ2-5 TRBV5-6 TGTGCCAGCAGCTTGGTCAGGGGACAAGAGACCCAGTACTTC CASSLVRGQETQYF
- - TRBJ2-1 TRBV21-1 TGTGCCAGCCGACGGGTCGGACATGAGCAGTTCTTC CASRRVGHEQFF
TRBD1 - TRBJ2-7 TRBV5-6 TGTGCCAGCAGACTATGGGACAGGGCGGAAACGTACGAGCAGTACTTC CASRLWDRAETYEQYF
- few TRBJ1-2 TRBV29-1 TGCAGCGACGTCGGGGGCGCTAACTATGGCTACACCTTC CSDVGGANYGYTF
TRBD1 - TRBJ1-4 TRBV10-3 TGTGCCATCAGTGCGGCGGAAGGGACAGCTAATGAAAAACTGTTTTTT CAISAAEGTANEKLFF
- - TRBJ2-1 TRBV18 TGTGCCAGCTCACCCCTATCAGGGGACCTATACAATGAGCAGTTCTTC CASSPLSGDLYNEQFF
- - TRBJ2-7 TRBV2 TGTGCCAGCAGCCAACAGGTTCCCTACGAGCAGTACTTC CASSQQVPYEQYF
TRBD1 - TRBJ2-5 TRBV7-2 TGTGCCAGCAGCAAGGGACAGGGAGAGACCCAGTACTTC CASSKGQGETQYF
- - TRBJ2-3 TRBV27 TGTGCCAGCAGTTTACAACTAGCAGCGGATACGCAGTATTTT CASSLQLAADTQYF
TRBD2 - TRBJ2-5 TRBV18 TGTGCCAGCTCACCAAGCGGGATCAGAGAAGAGACCCAGTACTTC CASSPSGIREETQYF
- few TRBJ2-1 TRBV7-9 TGTGCCAGCAGCTTGGAATTACGGTACAATGAGCAGTTCTTC CASSLELRYNEQFF
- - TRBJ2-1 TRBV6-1 TGTGCCAGCAGGCGTCGGGAAATCTCCTACAATGAGCAGTTCTTC CASRRREISYNEQFF
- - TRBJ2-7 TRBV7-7 TGTGCTAGCAGCTTAGCAGACGGAGCCTACGAGCAGTACTTC CASSLADGAYEQYF
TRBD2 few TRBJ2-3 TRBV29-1 TGCAGCGTTCGCGCTAGCGGCTGGGATACGCAGTATTTT CSVRASGWDTQYF
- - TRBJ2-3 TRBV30 TGTGCCTGGAGGGAGCGGGGCACAGATACGCAGTATTTT CAWRERGTDTQYF
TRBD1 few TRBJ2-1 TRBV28 TGTGCCGCGGTAGACAGGGGAAACAATGAGCAGTTCTTC CAAVDRGNNEQFF
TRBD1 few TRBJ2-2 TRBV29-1 TGCAGCGTTTCAGACAGGGGCAACACCGGGGAGCTGTTTTTT CSVSDRGNTGELFF
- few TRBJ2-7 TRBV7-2 TGTGCCAGCAGCCCTCAGGCTAGCGCTCCCACCAGCTCCTACGAGCAGTACTTC CASSPQASAPTSSYEQYF
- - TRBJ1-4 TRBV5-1 TGCGCCAGCAGCCGCGTTACCGGAAGGACTAATGAAAAACTGTTTTTT CASSRVTGRTNEKLFF
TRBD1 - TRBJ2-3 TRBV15 TGTGCCACCAGCAGAAGAACAGGGGAGTATACGCAGTATTTT CATSRRTGEYTQYF
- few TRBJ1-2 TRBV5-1 TGCGCCAGCAGCTTTCCAGGCGGCTATGGCTACACCTTC CASSFPGGYGYTF
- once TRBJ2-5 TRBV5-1 TGCGCCAGCAGTCAGGACTGGGAAGGGACCCAGTACTTC CASSQDWEGTQYF
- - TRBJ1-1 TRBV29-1 TGCAGCGTTGAGGGACGGTTGAACACTGAAGCTTTCTTT CSVEGRLNTEAFF
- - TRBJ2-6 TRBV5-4 TGTGCCAGCAGCCCCAGCCTCTCTGGGGCCAACGTCCTGACTTTC CASSPSLSGANVLTF
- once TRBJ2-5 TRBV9 TGTGCCAGCAGCGTAGCGCCCCAAGAGACCCAGTACTTC CASSVAPQETQYF
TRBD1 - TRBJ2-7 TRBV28 TGTGCCAGCAGTCCCTCCGGGACAGGCGTTTCCTACGAGCAGTACTTC CASSPSGTGVSYEQYF
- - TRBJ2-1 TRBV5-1 TGCGCCAGCAGACCCGGAACCGGGGATGAGCAGTTCTTC CASRPGTGDEQFF
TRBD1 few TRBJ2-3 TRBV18 TGTGCCAGCTCACCAACATCAGGGGGCATTACAGATACGCAGTATTTT CASSPTSGGITDTQYF
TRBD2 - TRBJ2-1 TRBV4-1 TGCGCCAGCAGCCCGGGACTAGCGGGGTACAATGAGCAGTTCTTC CASSPGLAGYNEQFF
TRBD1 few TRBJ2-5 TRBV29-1 TGCAGCGTTGCTACTACAGGGGTAGAGACCCAGTACTTC CSVATTGVETQYF
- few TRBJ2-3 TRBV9 TGTGCCAGCAGCGTAGTTCCGGGGGCACCAGATACGCAGTATTTT CASSVVPGAPDTQYF
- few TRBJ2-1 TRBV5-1 TGCGCCAGCAGCGGCGGGACTCAAAACGTATACAATGAGCAGTTCTTC CASSGGTQNVYNEQFF
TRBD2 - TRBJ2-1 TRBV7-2 TGTGCCAGCAGAGGGGATCTAGCGGGGACCAATGAGCAGTTCTTC CASRGDLAGTNEQFF
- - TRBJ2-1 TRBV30 TGTGCCTGGAGCCCGTCTGGGGGGAGGCTCTTTTACAATGAGCAGTTCTTC CAWSPSGGRLFYNEQFF
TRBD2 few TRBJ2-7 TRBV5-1 TGCGCCAGCAGCTCGGGACTAGCGGGAGTCTACGAGCAGTACTTC CASSSGLAGVYEQYF
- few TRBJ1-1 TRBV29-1 TGCAGCGGGGGGTACACCCTGAACACTGAAGCTTTCTTT CSGGYTLNTEAFF
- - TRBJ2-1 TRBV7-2 TGTGCCAGCAGCTTACTGGCCGCCGATGAGCAGTTCTTC CASSLLAADEQFF
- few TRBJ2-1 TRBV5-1 TGCGCCAGCAGCCCTAGGGGACACTCCAATGAGCAGTTCTTC CASSPRGHSNEQFF
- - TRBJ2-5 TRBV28 TGTGCCAGCAGTTACGGCGGGATACAAGAGACCCAGTACTTC CASSYGGIQETQYF
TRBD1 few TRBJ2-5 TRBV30 TGTGCCTGGAGTGTCAGGGGGCTCCAAGAGACCCAGTACTTC CAWSVRGLQETQYF
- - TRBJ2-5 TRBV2 TGTGCCAGCAGTCCCCCCCGGGCGGGACGGACCCAGTACTTC CASSPPRAGRTQYF
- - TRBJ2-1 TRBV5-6 TGTGCCAGTAGACGGGGAAGCTCCTACAATGAGCAGTTCTTC CASRRGSSYNEQFF
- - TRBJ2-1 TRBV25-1 TGTGCCAGCAGTGAACCGCGCAGCGGAAGCTCCTACAATGAGCAGTTCTTC CASSEPRSGSSYNEQFF
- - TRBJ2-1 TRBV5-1 TGCGCCAGCAGCTTAACTGGGTCTGGGGATGAGCAGTTCTTC CASSLTGSGDEQFF
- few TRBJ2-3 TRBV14 TGTGCCAGCAGCCAAGACCCCCGGGAAGATACGCAGTATTTT CASSQDPREDTQYF
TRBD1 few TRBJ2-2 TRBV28 TGTGCCAGCAGTTTAAGGGGGCGAACGAACACCGGGGAGCTGTTTTTT CASSLRGRTNTGELFF
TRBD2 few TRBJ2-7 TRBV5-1 TGCGCCAGCAGCTTGGGGCCACTGTTTGCTAGCGGGAGTGAGCAGTACTTC CASSLGPLFASGSEQYF